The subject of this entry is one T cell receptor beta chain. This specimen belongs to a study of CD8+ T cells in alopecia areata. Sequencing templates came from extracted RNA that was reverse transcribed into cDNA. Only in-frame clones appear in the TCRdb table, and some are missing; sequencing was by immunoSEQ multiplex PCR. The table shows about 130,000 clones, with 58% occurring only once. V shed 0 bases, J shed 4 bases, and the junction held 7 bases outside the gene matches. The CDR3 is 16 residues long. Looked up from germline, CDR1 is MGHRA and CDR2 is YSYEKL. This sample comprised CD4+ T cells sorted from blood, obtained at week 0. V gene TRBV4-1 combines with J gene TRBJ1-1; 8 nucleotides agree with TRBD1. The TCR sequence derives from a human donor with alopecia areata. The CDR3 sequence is CASSQDQGAEVTEAFF. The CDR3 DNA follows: TGCGCCAGCAGCCAAGATCAGGGGGCGGAGGTCACTGAAGCTTTCTTT.